This T cell receptor beta chain emerged from a study of breast tumors, draining lymph nodes, adjacent tissues. TCRdb recomputed calls from the multiplex PCR reads with MiXCR, one row per CDR3 protein. The table records approximately 170,000 distinct CDR3 sequences, about 33% of them present only once. Axillary draining lymph nodes of breast cancer patients supplied the node samples. Ten or more counts support this clonotype. The antigen is unknown. Whole-study findings and limits: Tumor repertoires ranked between lymph nodes and nontumor tissue in diversity, with V and J gene preferences.

The sequenced sample consisted of axillary lymph node tissue. This TCR came from a female donor with breast cancer. Some clones in this sample may be carry-over from other donors' samples.

CDR3 bases: TGTGCCAGCAGCCCTAGCGGGGTCACAGATACGCAGTATTTT. Its protein product is CASSPSGVTDTQYF. This chain uses TRBV2 with TRBJ2-3, with 9 nucleotides matching TRBD2. Losses at the gene ends were 6 bases for V and 2 bases for J; bases not matched to a gene: 3. The CDR3 sequence is 14 residues long. Germline CDR1 reads SNHLY; CDR2 reads FYNNEI.